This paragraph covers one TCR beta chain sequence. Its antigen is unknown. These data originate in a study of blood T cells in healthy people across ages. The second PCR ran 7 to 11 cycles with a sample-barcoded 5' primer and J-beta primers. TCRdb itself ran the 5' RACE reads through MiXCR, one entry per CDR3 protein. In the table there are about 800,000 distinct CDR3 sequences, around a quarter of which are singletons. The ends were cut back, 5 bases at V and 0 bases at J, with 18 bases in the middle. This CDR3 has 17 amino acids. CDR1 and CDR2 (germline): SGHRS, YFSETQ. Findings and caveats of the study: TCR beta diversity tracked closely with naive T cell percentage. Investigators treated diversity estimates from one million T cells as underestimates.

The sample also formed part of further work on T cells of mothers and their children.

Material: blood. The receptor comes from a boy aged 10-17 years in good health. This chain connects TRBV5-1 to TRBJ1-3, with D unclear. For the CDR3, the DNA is TGCGCCAGCAGTCAACAACCTGTGACGGGCTCTGGAAACACCATATATTTT. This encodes CASSQQPVTGSGNTIYF.